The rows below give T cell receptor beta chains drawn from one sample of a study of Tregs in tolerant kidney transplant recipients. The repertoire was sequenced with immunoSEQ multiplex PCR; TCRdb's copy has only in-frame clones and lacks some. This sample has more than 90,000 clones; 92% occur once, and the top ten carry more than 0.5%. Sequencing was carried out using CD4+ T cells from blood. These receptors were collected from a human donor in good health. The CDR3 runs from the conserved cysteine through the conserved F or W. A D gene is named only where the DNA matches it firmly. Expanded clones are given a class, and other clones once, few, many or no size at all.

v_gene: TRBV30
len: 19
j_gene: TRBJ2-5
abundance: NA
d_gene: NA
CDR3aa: CAWSALRLLGTTWGETQYF
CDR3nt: TGTGCCTGGAGTGCCCTACGACTGCTCGGGACGACTTGGGGAGAGACCCAGTACTTC

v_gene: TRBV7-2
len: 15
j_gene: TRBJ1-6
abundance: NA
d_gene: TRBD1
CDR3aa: CASSDGTDYNSPLHF
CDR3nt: TGTGCCAGCAGCGACGGGACAGACTATAATTCACCCCTCCACTTT

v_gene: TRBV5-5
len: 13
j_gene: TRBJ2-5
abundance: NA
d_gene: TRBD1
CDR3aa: CASSYQGAETQYF
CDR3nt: TGTGCCAGCAGTTATCAGGGGGCAGAGACCCAGTACTTC

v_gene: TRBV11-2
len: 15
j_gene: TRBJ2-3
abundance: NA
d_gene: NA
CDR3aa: CASSLSSRSTDTQYF
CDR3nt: TGTGCCAGCAGCTTATCTAGCAGGAGCACAGATACGCAGTATTTT

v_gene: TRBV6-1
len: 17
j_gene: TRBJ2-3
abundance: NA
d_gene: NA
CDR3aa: CASSERGWTAARDTQYF
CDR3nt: TGTGCCAGCAGTGAACGGGGGTGGACAGCCGCACGGGATACGCAGTATTTT

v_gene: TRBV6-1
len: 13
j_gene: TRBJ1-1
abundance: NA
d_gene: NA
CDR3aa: CASSENLSTEAFF
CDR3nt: TGTGCCAGCAGTGAAAATTTGAGCACTGAAGCTTTCTTT

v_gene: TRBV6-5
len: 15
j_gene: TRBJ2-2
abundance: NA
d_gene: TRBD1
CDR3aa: CASSKTGGDTGELFF
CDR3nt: TGTGCCAGCAGTAAGACAGGGGGCGACACCGGGGAGCTGTTTTTT

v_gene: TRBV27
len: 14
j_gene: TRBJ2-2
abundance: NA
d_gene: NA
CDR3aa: CASSIGTPTGELFF
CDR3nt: TGTGCCAGCAGTATCGGGACTCCCACCGGGGAGCTGTTTTTT

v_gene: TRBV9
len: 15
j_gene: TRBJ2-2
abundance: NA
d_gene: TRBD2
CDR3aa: CASSVSGGNTGELFF
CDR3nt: TGTGCCAGCAGCGTTAGCGGGGGAAACACCGGGGAGCTGTTTTTT

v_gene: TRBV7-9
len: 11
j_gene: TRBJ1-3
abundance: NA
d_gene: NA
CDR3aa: CASSLGNTIYF
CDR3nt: TGTGCCAGCAGCCTAGGAAACACCATATATTTT

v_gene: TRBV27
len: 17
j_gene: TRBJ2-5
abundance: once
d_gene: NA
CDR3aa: CASSWRQGGRVQETQYF
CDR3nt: TGTGCCAGCAGTTGGAGGCAGGGCGGACGAGTTCAAGAGACCCAGTACTTC

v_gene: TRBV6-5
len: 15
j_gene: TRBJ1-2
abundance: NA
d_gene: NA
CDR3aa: CASSSLPGLLTGYTF
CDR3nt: TGTGCCAGCAGCTCCCTGCCGGGGCTTTTAACCGGCTACACCTTC

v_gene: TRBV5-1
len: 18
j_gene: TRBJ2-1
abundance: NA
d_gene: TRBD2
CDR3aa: CASSLVASGRSNYNEQFF
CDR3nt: TGCGCCAGCAGCTTGGTGGCTAGCGGGAGATCGAACTACAATGAGCAGTTCTTC

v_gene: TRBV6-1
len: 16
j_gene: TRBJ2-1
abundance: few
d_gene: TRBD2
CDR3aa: CASSEASSGGAGEQFF
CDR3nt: TGTGCCAGCAGTGAAGCGTCTAGCGGGGGGGCAGGGGAGCAGTTCTTC

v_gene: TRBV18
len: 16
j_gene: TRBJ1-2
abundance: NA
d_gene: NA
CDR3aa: CASSPSLVVGLYGYTF
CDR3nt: TGTGCCAGCTCACCATCACTAGTGGTCGGCCTCTATGGCTACACCTTC

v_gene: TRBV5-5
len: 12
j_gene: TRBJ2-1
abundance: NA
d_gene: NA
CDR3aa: CASSLMDREQFF
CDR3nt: TGTGCCAGCAGCTTGATGGATCGGGAGCAGTTCTTC

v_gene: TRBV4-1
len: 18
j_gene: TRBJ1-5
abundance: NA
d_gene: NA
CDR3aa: CASSQGSGGAIGNQPQHF
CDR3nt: TGCGCCAGCAGCCAGGGTAGTGGGGGGGCGATCGGAAATCAGCCCCAGCATTTT